This record concerns one TCR beta chain sequence. This clonotype was seen just once. Its antigen remains undetermined. Base-call qualities are not available, and no considerably larger clone is one nucleotide away. Evidence from one read is weak. The meaning of the sample's time point label: before trial treatment. The donors came from RACIN, which was a single-arm phase I dose-escalation trial that paired nivolumab and ipilimumab with aspirin, low-dose cyclophosphamide and low-dose radiotherapy. Patients were eligible if they had advanced solid tumors that were TIL-negative. First-strand cDNA was synthesized with Superscript III and a set of TRAV- and TRBV-specific primers, covering both TCRalpha and TCRbeta chains. TCRs were amplified with Phusion for around 20 PCR cycles, with a constant-region primer paired with the adapter attached to the V primers. The MessageAmp II aRNA Amplification Kit was used to amplify the isolated mRNA, with in vitro transcription run for 16 hours at 37 degrees C. mRNA for TCR sequencing was isolated with the Dynabeads mRNA DIRECT Purification Kit. Indexed Illumina adapters were added in a second Phusion PCR of approximately 27 cycles, after which AMPure XP beads were used to purify the products. An Illumina MiniSeq instrument was used to deep-sequence the TCRalpha and TCRbeta libraries. The study's own analysis went as follows. Using custom Perl scripts, TCR sequences encoding the same protein were pooled, out-of-frame sequences were removed, and the abundance of each clonotype was computed. Any TCR sequence supported by only a single read was excluded from analysis. Repertoire metrics included Shannon entropy, Gini index, clonality, richness, and frequency of TCRs shared between repertoires. TCRdb reprocessed the public reads (quality trimming at Q25 with fastp, clone calling with MiXCR) and kept in-frame beta chains. Duplicate CDR3 protein sequences are folded into a single record with the most common DNA and genes. V and J calls and clone size were set by TCRdb, not the authors. The sample table records fewer than 95,000 distinct CDR3 sequences; 9.4% of these occur just once. The ten largest make up 0.8% to 1.3% of the sample.

This entry is derived from a study of low-dose radiotherapy and immunotherapy resistance in tumors (dated by TCRdb to between 2021 and 2022). For the study in its entirety: Patients in Cohort 1 were given 0.5 Gy per fraction every 2 weeks, and the prescribed total PTV dose was 6.5 Gy. Cyclophosphamide 200 mg/m2 was given intravenously every two weeks, one day before each radiation and immunotherapy administration. Starting on cycle 1 day 1, patients took 300 mg of aspirin by mouth once a day for four cycles. Randomization of trial participants into treatment groups was not performed. Patients were given nivolumab as a 240 mg flat dose every two weeks and ipilimumab at 1 mg/kg every six weeks, with both drugs delivered intravenously. In Cohort 2, 1 Gy per fraction was delivered every two weeks, for a total of 13 Gy over 26 weeks. Eight patients were included in the translational analysis: three from the first dose cohort and the first five from the second dose cohort.

Counted from cysteine to phenylalanine, this CDR3 has 16 amino acids. Just the 48-base CDR3 DNA is kept, in frame starting at base 1. From V the trimming removes 5 bases and from J it removes 2 bases, while the gene matches leave 6 bases of the junction unaccounted for. CDR1 and CDR2, looked up from the germline V gene (reference sequence), are MNHEY and SMNVEV. The chain is made from TRBV27 and TRBJ2-1; TRBD2 matches 10 bases in the middle. The sequence was obtained from a male donor with prostate cancer. Sample: PBMCs, taken before treatment. The nucleotide sequence is TGTGCCAGCAGTCCCCCCAGCGGGAGGGCCTACAATGAGCAGTTCTTC. Translated, it reads CASSPPSGRAYNEQFF.